This T cell receptor beta chain was sequenced during a study of early T cells in non-severe SARS-CoV-2 infection (dated by TCRdb to about 2021). Looking at the study overall: Bulk RNA from unsorted whole blood was used for TCR sequencing, so alpha and beta chains could not be paired.

A case-control design nested within a healthcare worker cohort in London, UK, was used, with weekly nasopharyngeal swab PCR tests and blood sampling performed. Healthcare workers were recruited between 23 and 31 March 2020, during the week of the UK lockdown, and were followed weekly for up to roughly 16 weeks. The full study reports these points: VDJdb matching was skewed toward anti-spike CD8 responses and likely underestimated virus-specific expansions by missing private and CD4 specificities.

The library came from 5' RACE. Reads for this sample came from a NextSeq 500. The TCR library protocol attached unique molecular identifiers to individual cDNA molecules to correct for sequencing error and PCR bias. Both TCR alpha and beta chains were sequenced, and tight co-correlation was observed between alpha and beta sequence abundances in each sample. Per the authors' processing: Decombinator V4 was used to annotate the V gene, J gene and CDR3 of the TCR sequences. Expanded TCRs were defined as changing significantly between any two time points under a Poisson model with p below 0.0001. TCR abundances were normalised to the total number of TCRs sequenced per sample and expressed as counts per million. VDJdb, accessed 1 November 2021, was searched for CMV, EBV and SARS-CoV-2 annotated TCRs, with TCRs annotated for multiple antigens excluded. TCRdb reprocessed the public reads (quality trimming at Q25 with fastp, clone calling with MiXCR) and kept in-frame beta chains. Records with the same CDR3 protein are collapsed into one entry carrying the most frequent genes and DNA. TCRdb's processing, not the study's, gives the V and J calls here. The table for this sample lists about 31,000 distinct CDR3 sequences; roughly 6% of them were counted only once. The ten largest clones represent around 5.2% of the sample.

In this sample, this clonotype turned up a few times. The antigen this receptor binds is unknown. Base qualities are not recorded, but no much larger clone differs from it by a single base. The source is an adult who was a healthcare worker with PCR-confirmed SARS-CoV-2 infection or an uninfected control (not recorded which). Sequencing used whole blood.

Read as DNA, the sequence is TGCGCCAGCAGCCTGGCCCCCCTTAACCCAGGTCTCCAAGAGACCCAGTACTTC. Its protein is CASSLAPLNPGLQETQYF. The sequence joins TRBV5-1 to TRBJ2-5; the D gene lacks a confident call. V and J are truncated by 4 bases and 1 base respectively, leaving an intervening sequence of 23 bases. From cysteine to phenylalanine, the CDR3 is 18 amino acids long. The entry retains the CDR3 DNA only, 54 bases that are in frame from base 1. Per the germline V gene, SGHRS is the CDR1 and YFSETQ is the CDR2.